These 8 T cell receptor beta chains came from one sample sequenced in a study of OX40 agonist ivuxolimab in advanced cancers. Clones were sequenced by immunoSEQ multiplex PCR, and TCRdb holds only the in-frame ones, with some missing. The data contain some 94,000 clones, about 92% of them singletons. This sample comprised CD4+ or CD8+ T cells sorted from blood, obtained in a trial of the OX40 agonist ivuxolimab. The source of these receptors is an adult with an advanced solid tumor such as melanoma, head and neck, liver or kidney cancer.

The J gene is TRBJ1-2, the V gene TRBV5-4; D gene ambiguous. The CDR3 spans 13 residues. V lost 3 bases and J lost 4, with 10 bases in between. CDR1 is SGHNT, CDR2 YYREEE, per germline (reference sequence). The CDR3: CASSYGPIYGYTF. CDR3 nucleotides: TGTGCCAGCAGCTACGGGCCGATCTATGGCTACACCTTC.

This rearrangement joins TRBV9 to TRBJ1-2; 11 bases match TRBD1. CDR3 length: 16 residues. With V trimmed by 3 bases and J by 5 bases, 9 bases remained unmatched. Germline loops: CDR1 SGDLS, CDR2 YYNGEE. For the CDR3, the DNA is TGTGCCAGCAGCGGGGCCCGGACAGGGGGCGAATATGGCTACACCTTC. Encoded protein: CASSGARTGGEYGYTF.

CDR3 sequence reads: CASSVGSPNEQFF. The CDR3 DNA reads as TGTGCCAGCAGCGTAGGTTCGCCCAATGAGCAGTTCTTC. V usage is TRBV9 and J usage is TRBJ2-1; D is undetermined. Germline loops: CDR1 SGDLS, CDR2 YYNGEE. The V and J ends lost 0 bases and 6 bases respectively, with 7 bases between them. There are 13 residues in the CDR3. The whole variable domain, filled in from reference TRBV9 and TRBJ2-1, reads DSGVTQTPKHLITATGQRVTLRCSPRSGDLSVYWYQQSLDQGLQFLIQYYNGEERAKGNILERFSAQQFPDLHSELNLSSLELGDSALYFCASSVGSPNEQFFGPGTRLTVL.

The V gene is TRBV27, the J gene TRBJ1-1; D is unclear. V lost 2 bases, J lost 4 bases, and 11 bases lay in between. This CDR3 region has 14 residues. Germline CDR1 MNHEY, CDR2 SMNVEV (reference sequence). The DNA for the CDR3 is TGTGCCAGCAGTTTAGGAGTCGCGAGCACTGAAGCTTTCTTT. Encoded protein: CASSLGVASTEAFF.

The V and J genes are TRBV5-6 and TRBJ2-7, with TRBD2 matching over 10 bases. The germline CDR1 and CDR2 sequences are SGHDT and YYEEEE. The junction had 9 bases not matched to a gene; V was cut back by 4 bases and J by 5 bases. The length of the CDR3 is 15 residues. The CDR3 is CASSRPSGGRNEQYF. DNA of the CDR3: TGTGCCAGCAGCCGACCTAGCGGGGGTCGGAACGAGCAGTACTTC.

The chain carries TRBV27 and TRBJ2-7; D call uncertain. Germline CDR1 reads MNHEY; CDR2 reads SMNVEV (reference sequence). CDR3 length: 13 amino acids. V shed 8 bases and J shed 5 bases, with 16 bases lying between them. CDR3 DNA sequence: TGTGCCAGCGCCCCCCCCTCGGGCGACGAGCAGTACTTC. Amino acid sequence: CASAPPSGDEQYF.

The chain joins TRBV28 to TRBJ1-3; the D is unclear. This CDR3 region has 15 residues. Germline V gives CDR1 MDHEN, CDR2 SYDVKM. The V end lost 10 bases, the J end lost 7 bases, and 23 bases lay between the germline ends. This CDR3 is CAILSNDGSGNTIYF. The CDR3, as DNA: TGTGCCATTCTCAGTAACGACGGCTCCGGGAACACCATATATTTT. Variable domain in full (rest from reference TRBV28 and TRBJ1-3): DVKVTQSSRYLVKRTGEKVFLECVQDMDHENMFWYRQDPGLGLRLIYFSYDVKMKEKGDIPEGYSVSREKKERFSLILESASTNQTSMYLCAILSNDGSGNTIYFGEGSWLTVV.

The rearrangement uses TRBV13 and TRBJ2-7; D possibly uses TRBD1 or TRBD2 (6 bases each). V dropped 3 bases and J dropped 5 bases, with 17 bases sitting between them. CDR3 length: 15 residues. Germline-derived CDR1 and CDR2 are PRHDT and FYEKMQ (reference sequence). CDR3 in DNA: TGTGCCAGCAGCTTTCGGGGGCAGGGGAAACACGAGCAGTACTTC. This gives the protein CASSFRGQGKHEQYF. The whole variable domain, remainder taken from reference TRBV13 and TRBJ2-7, is AAGVIQSPRHLIKEKRETATLKCYPIPRHDTVYWYQQGPGQDPQFLISFYEKMQSDKGSIPDRFSAQQFSDYHSELNMSSLELGDSALYFCASSFRGQGKHEQYFGPGTRLTVT.